This TCR beta chain was sequenced in a study of blood T cell repertoires in COVID-19. Study details: Spain, Italy and the United States supplied samples that represented acute and convalescent COVID-19. Sources were T cells, B-cell-depleted T cells, or PBMCs; the material itself was cDNA or gDNA.

The CDR3 is 13 residues long. Trimming left V 0 bases short and J 7 bases short, with 9 bases between. As processed by the authors: Amplification of reference gene primers provided the estimated nucleated cell counts. Clones were sequenced by immunoSEQ multiplex PCR, and TCRdb holds only the in-frame ones, with some missing. Clonal size and the V and J genes are those of that table, whereas D and trimming came from the DNA. The table has roughly 230,000 clones, 65% to 85% seen once; the top ten hold roughly 8%. The chain employs TRBV23-1 and TRBJ1-1, with D possibly TRBD1 on 6 matching bases. TRBV23-1 is sorted into the ORF group, with uncertain function. The sample was peripheral blood. The receptor's source is a woman older than 75 with acute or convalescent COVID-19. CDR3 sequence: CASSQSGGGEAFF. In DNA form, the CDR3 reads TGCGCCAGCAGTCAATCGGGAGGGGGTGAAGCTTTCTTT.